These T cell receptor beta chains were read from a single sample in a study of CD8 T cells in ankylosing spondylitis. TCRdb itself ran the 5' RACE reads through MiXCR, one entry per CDR3 protein. The repertoire has approximately 45,000 distinct CDR3 sequences, roughly 11% of them found once; the top ten carry 1.4%. Material: blood, either unsorted or a sorted T cell fraction (not recorded which). The receptors come from a male donor with ankylosing spondylitis or in good health (not recorded which). The CDR3 runs from the conserved cysteine through the conserved F or W. Each record gives: V gene, J gene, clone size, CDR3 protein. Rows give clone size only sometimes, using once, few, many, or a class for an expanded clone.

v_call: TRBV20-1; j_call: TRBJ2-3; clone_size: many; cdr3_aa: CSAGPSLGGGTQYF
v_call: TRBV12-3/TRBV12-4; j_call: TRBJ2-7; clone_size: many; cdr3_aa: CASSSDGYEQYF
v_call: TRBV7-2; j_call: TRBJ2-7; clone_size: .; cdr3_aa: CASSLGPSGTASYEQYF
v_call: TRBV3-1; j_call: TRBJ1-2; clone_size: many; cdr3_aa: CASSQGDTDGYTF
v_call: TRBV18; j_call: TRBJ2-2; clone_size: many; cdr3_aa: CASSSGTATNTGELFF
v_call: TRBV3-1; j_call: TRBJ1-3; clone_size: many; cdr3_aa: CASSIPGLSGNTIYF
v_call: TRBV5-1; j_call: TRBJ2-1; clone_size: few; cdr3_aa: CASSLALGESYNEQFF
v_call: TRBV12-3/TRBV12-4; j_call: TRBJ2-5; clone_size: few; cdr3_aa: CASSSNPSGQETQYF
v_call: TRBV6-1; j_call: TRBJ2-5; clone_size: many; cdr3_aa: CASSGSRDETQYF
v_call: TRBV5-1; j_call: TRBJ2-7; clone_size: few; cdr3_aa: CASSRMTPNLYEQYF
v_call: TRBV5-1; j_call: TRBJ2-2; clone_size: many; cdr3_aa: CASRFGTSGITGELFF
v_call: TRBV9; j_call: TRBJ1-6; clone_size: many; cdr3_aa: CASTSGTGAGSPLHF
v_call: TRBV12-3/TRBV12-4; j_call: TRBJ1-1; clone_size: .; cdr3_aa: CASTSGGSTEAFF
v_call: TRBV3-1; j_call: TRBJ2-5; clone_size: many; cdr3_aa: CASSQDSNQETQYF
v_call: TRBV5-3; j_call: TRBJ2-1; clone_size: many; cdr3_aa: CASASTGDNEQFF
v_call: TRBV5-1; j_call: TRBJ2-7; clone_size: many; cdr3_aa: CASSDTGTPIYEQYF
v_call: TRBV3-1; j_call: TRBJ1-1; clone_size: many; cdr3_aa: CASSQVENTEAFF
v_call: TRBV7-2; j_call: TRBJ1-2; clone_size: .; cdr3_aa: CASSLAAGSGYGYTF
v_call: TRBV3-1; j_call: TRBJ1-1; clone_size: many; cdr3_aa: CATATAAMNTEAFF
v_call: TRBV12-3/TRBV12-4; j_call: TRBJ1-2; clone_size: .; cdr3_aa: CASSLSAGSYGYTF
v_call: TRBV28; j_call: TRBJ2-6; clone_size: few; cdr3_aa: CASSPSLWANVLTF
v_call: TRBV11-1; j_call: TRBJ2-2; clone_size: many; cdr3_aa: CASSDPGLAAAGELFF
v_call: TRBV30; j_call: TRBJ2-3; clone_size: many; cdr3_aa: CASGEFSSSTDTQYF
v_call: TRBV5-6; j_call: TRBJ2-2; clone_size: .; cdr3_aa: CASSGGQDIHGELFF
v_call: TRBV6-2/TRBV6-3; j_call: TRBJ2-5; clone_size: many; cdr3_aa: CASWSTGRETQYF
v_call: TRBV12-3/TRBV12-4; j_call: TRBJ2-1; clone_size: .; cdr3_aa: CASSGPGENNEQFF
v_call: TRBV3-1; j_call: TRBJ2-5; clone_size: many; cdr3_aa: CASSRKTSGGYQETQYF
v_call: TRBV12-3/TRBV12-4; j_call: TRBJ1-2; clone_size: .; cdr3_aa: CASSPQGKSMGYTF
v_call: TRBV5-4; j_call: TRBJ1-2; clone_size: few; cdr3_aa: CASSLDLQGVYGYTF
v_call: TRBV5-1; j_call: TRBJ1-1; clone_size: few; cdr3_aa: CASSLAGWNTEAFF
v_call: TRBV7-8; j_call: TRBJ1-1; clone_size: .; cdr3_aa: CASSLAGEFGGAFF
v_call: TRBV27; j_call: TRBJ1-1; clone_size: few; cdr3_aa: CASRYRGETEAFF
v_call: TRBV10-3; j_call: TRBJ2-3; clone_size: many; cdr3_aa: CAISGLAGAPGTDTQYF
v_call: TRBV20-1; j_call: TRBJ2-7; clone_size: .; cdr3_aa: CSARDRGTFPYEQYF
v_call: TRBV6-5; j_call: TRBJ2-1; clone_size: many; cdr3_aa: CASSLQGLGQDEQFF
v_call: TRBV5-1; j_call: TRBJ2-7; clone_size: many; cdr3_aa: CASRPLIDRAYEQYF
v_call: TRBV5-6; j_call: TRBJ2-2; clone_size: many; cdr3_aa: CASSLGFQEQGGFGGELFF
v_call: TRBV12-3/TRBV12-4; j_call: TRBJ1-2; clone_size: many; cdr3_aa: CASSLSQGSFNYGYTF
v_call: TRBV20-1; j_call: TRBJ1-6; clone_size: many; cdr3_aa: CSASQGYYNSPLHF
v_call: TRBV6-1; j_call: TRBJ2-4; clone_size: few; cdr3_aa: CASSPPGGLQNIQYF
v_call: TRBV10-3; j_call: TRBJ1-6; clone_size: many; cdr3_aa: CAISQGLPLHF
v_call: TRBV29-1; j_call: TRBJ1-2; clone_size: many; cdr3_aa: CSVEFQGPLYGYTF
v_call: TRBV5-1; j_call: TRBJ2-3; clone_size: many; cdr3_aa: CASSVSGGGTDTQYF
v_call: TRBV30; j_call: TRBJ2-1; clone_size: many; cdr3_aa: CAWARQGYNEQFF
v_call: TRBV2; j_call: TRBJ2-7; clone_size: many; cdr3_aa: CASTLQVSASYEQYF
v_call: TRBV7-2; j_call: TRBJ2-3; clone_size: .; cdr3_aa: CASSPSGVTDTQYF
v_call: TRBV7-9; j_call: TRBJ2-1; clone_size: few; cdr3_aa: CASSPLGYNEQFF
v_call: TRBV20-1; j_call: TRBJ2-7; clone_size: few; cdr3_aa: CSARELTLAGMDEQYF
v_call: TRBV10-3; j_call: TRBJ2-1; clone_size: medium-sized; cdr3_aa: CAISRPGQRDNEQFF
v_call: TRBV29-1; j_call: TRBJ2-1; clone_size: many; cdr3_aa: CSVQGRVSGNEQFF
v_call: TRBV12-3/TRBV12-4; j_call: TRBJ1-1; clone_size: many; cdr3_aa: CASSLRQKNTEAFF
v_call: TRBV30; j_call: TRBJ1-1; clone_size: many; cdr3_aa: CAWSPGVTEAFF
v_call: TRBV6-5; j_call: TRBJ1-2; clone_size: many; cdr3_aa: CASSYSEGPGYGYTF
v_call: TRBV7-3; j_call: TRBJ1-5; clone_size: few; cdr3_aa: CALSRDRGRGSLNQPQHF
v_call: TRBV6-5; j_call: TRBJ2-7; clone_size: many; cdr3_aa: CASSSPSVSSYEQYF
v_call: TRBV19; j_call: TRBJ2-3; clone_size: many; cdr3_aa: CASSIWRGDTDTQYF
v_call: TRBV12-3/TRBV12-4; j_call: TRBJ1-1; clone_size: many; cdr3_aa: CASNYPGALEAFF